Below are 13 T cell receptor beta chains sequenced from a single sample in a study of cytomegalovirus exposure and HLA in healthy donors. Clones were sequenced by immunoSEQ multiplex PCR, and TCRdb holds only the in-frame ones, with some missing. The data contain about 110,000 clones, 90% to 96% of them singletons. Sequencing used PBMCs. The receptors shown here come from a woman in her late teens or twenties in good health and CMV-seronegative.

The V gene is TRBV6-5, the J gene TRBJ1-5, with 7 bases identical to TRBD1. The CDR3 consists of 15 residues. The J segment lost 4 bases and the V segment lost 6 bases, leaving 9 bases of the junction unmatched. Germline V gives CDR1 MNHEY, CDR2 SVGAGI. The CDR3 sequence is CASRRYEGQNQPQHF. CDR3 sequence (DNA): TGTGCCAGCAGACGCTACGAGGGACAGAATCAGCCCCAGCATTTT.

The rearrangement uses TRBV14 and TRBJ1-6; 8 bases match TRBD1. V was clipped by 4 bases and J by 10 bases; unmatched bases: 9. This CDR3 has 15 amino acids. Germline CDR1 is SGHDN and CDR2 is FVKESK. CDR3 amino acids: CASSPIGTGASPLHF. In nucleotides, the CDR3 is TGTGCCAGCAGCCCAATAGGGACAGGTGCATCACCCCTCCACTTT.

V is TRBV4-1 and J is TRBJ1-4, with 7 bases aligning to TRBD1. Germline loops: CDR1 MGHRA, CDR2 YSYEKL. This CDR3 region has 18 residues. With V trimmed by 1 base and J by 10 bases, 18 bases remained unmatched. The CDR3 here is CASSQVTISGAGGGKLFF. CDR3 DNA sequence: TGCGCCAGCAGCCAAGTTACTATAAGTGGGGCAGGGGGAGGAAAACTGTTTTTT.

The rearrangement links TRBV6-5 to TRBJ1-2, with D possibly matching TRBD1 (5 bases). Germline CDR1 reads MNHEY; CDR2 reads SVGAGI. Trimming removed 5 bases at V and 3 bases at J, with 10 bases between. The CDR3 spans 13 residues. The CDR3 DNA reads as TGTGCCAGCAGTCGGGGGTCCTACTATGGCTACACCTTC. It codes for CASSRGSYYGYTF.

CDR3 loop: CASSLGQGVTEAFF. CDR3 nucleotides: TGCGCCAGCAGCTTGGGGCAGGGGGTTACTGAAGCTTTCTTT. This chain links TRBV5-1 with TRBJ1-1; TRBD1 aligns across 7 bases. CDR3 length equals 14 residues. The J segment lost 5 bases and the V segment lost 0 bases, leaving 4 bases of the junction unmatched. CDR1 and CDR2 (germline): SGHRS, YFSETQ. The full variable domain, its missing parts supplied by reference TRBV5-1 and TRBJ1-1, is KAGVTQTPRYLIKTRGQQVTLSCSPISGHRSVSWYQQTPGQGLQFLFEYFSETQRNKGNFPGRFSGRQFSNSRSEMNVSTLELGDSALYLCASSLGQGVTEAFFGQGTRLTVV.

The genes are TRBV7-9 and TRBJ1-5; D possibly corresponds to TRBD1 (6 bases). V was shortened by 3 bases and J by 7 bases, with 13 bases between the two germline ends. The CDR3 spans 14 residues. Germline V lookup: CDR1 SEHNR, CDR2 FQNEAQ (reference sequence). CDR3 nucleotide sequence: TGTGCCAGCAGCTTGGGACATATCGACCAGCCCCAGCATTTT. Translating gives CASSLGHIDQPQHF.

J is TRBJ1-3 and V is TRBV7-2, with D unresolved. The V end was cut by 7 bases, the J end by 0 bases, with 10 bases between. The CDR3 is 14 residues long. Germline CDR1 is SGHTA and CDR2 is FQGNSA. The CDR3 region has the DNA TGTGCCAGCAAGGCGGGGAGCTCTGGAAACACCATATATTTT. Encoded protein: CASKAGSSGNTIYF.

CDR3 in amino acids: CASSSDRAGANVLTF. Written as DNA, the CDR3 is TGTGCCAGCAGCTCCGACAGGGCTGGGGCCAACGTCCTGACTTTC. This chain links TRBV2 with TRBJ2-6, with TRBD1 matching 7 bases. V trimming: 6 bases; J trimming: 2 bases; junction bases outside the gene matches: 4. The CDR3 has 15 residues. CDR1 and CDR2 from the germline V gene are SNHLY and FYNNEI.

The chain joins TRBV11-2 to TRBJ2-1, with TRBD2 matching over 11 bases. This CDR3 spans 17 amino acids. CDR1 is SGHAT, CDR2 FQNNGV, per germline. V gave up 1 base and J gave up 7 bases; unmatched junction bases: 9. CDR3 region: CASSLVALAGGSNEQFF. DNA for the CDR3: TGTGCCAGCAGCTTAGTTGCGCTAGCGGGGGGATCGAATGAGCAGTTCTTC.

The rearrangement links TRBV9 to TRBJ2-1, with D hard to call. The CDR3 is 13 amino acids. Germline V lookup: CDR1 SGDLS, CDR2 YYNGEE. V was clipped by 0 bases and J by 5 bases, with 6 bases between them. The CDR3 DNA reads as TGTGCCAGCAGCGTAGGTAGAAACAATGAGCAGTTCTTC. Protein: CASSVGRNNEQFF.

The chain joins TRBV5-1 to TRBJ1-2; D is undetermined. Trimming removed 4 bases at V and 0 bases at J, with 10 bases between. The V gene's germline CDR1 is SGHRS and CDR2 YFSETQ. The CDR3 runs to 14 residues. The CDR3 DNA follows: TGCGCCAGCAGCGCAACGGGTTCTAACTATGGCTACACCTTC. This encodes CASSATGSNYGYTF.

The V call is TRBV28, the J call TRBJ2-5; a weak D match, TRBD2 (5 bases). Germline V CDR1 and CDR2: MDHEN, SYDVKM. The CDR3 has 15 amino acids. Between the trimmed V and J ends, which lost 3 bases and 0 bases, there was a span of 11 bases. The DNA for the CDR3 is TGTGCCAGCAGTTTGGGTCGGAGGTACCAAGAGACCCAGTACTTC. Translated, it gives CASSLGRRYQETQYF.

The chain joins TRBV5-1 to TRBJ2-1; TRBD1 is a possible D gene (5 bases). Trimming shortened V by 0 bases and J by 3 bases, and 7 bases separated the two germline ends. CDR1 and CDR2 (germline): SGHRS, YFSETQ. The CDR3 covers 14 residues. The CDR3 loop is CASSLGQNYNEQFF. As DNA, the CDR3 is TGCGCCAGCAGCTTGGGACAGAACTACAATGAGCAGTTCTTC. The full variable domain, with the rest looked up from reference TRBV5-1 and TRBJ2-1, is KAGVTQTPRYLIKTRGQQVTLSCSPISGHRSVSWYQQTPGQGLQFLFEYFSETQRNKGNFPGRFSGRQFSNSRSEMNVSTLELGDSALYLCASSLGQNYNEQFFGPGTRLTVL.